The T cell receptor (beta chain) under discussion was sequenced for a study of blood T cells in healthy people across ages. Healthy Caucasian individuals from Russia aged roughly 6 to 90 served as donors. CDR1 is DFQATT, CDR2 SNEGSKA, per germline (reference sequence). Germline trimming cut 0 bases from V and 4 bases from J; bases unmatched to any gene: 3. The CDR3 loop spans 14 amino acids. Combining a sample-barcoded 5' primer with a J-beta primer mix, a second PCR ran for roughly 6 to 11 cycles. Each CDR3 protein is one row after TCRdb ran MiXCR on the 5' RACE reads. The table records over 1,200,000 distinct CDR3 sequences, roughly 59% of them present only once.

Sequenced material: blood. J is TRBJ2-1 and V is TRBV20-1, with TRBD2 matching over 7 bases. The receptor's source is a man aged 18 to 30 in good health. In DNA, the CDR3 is TGCAGTGCTAGAGAGGCTAGCGGTTACAATGAGCAGTTCTTC. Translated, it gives CSAREASGYNEQFF.